This T cell receptor (beta chain) originates from a study of beta chain features in type 1 diabetes. Findings of the study overall: These data did not resolve whether HLA type affects TCRB rearrangement.

The isolated RNA, all of it, was reverse transcribed, so expressed TCRB transcripts were what got sequenced. Data came from immunoSEQ multiplex PCR; TCRdb stores just in-frame clones and leaves some out. The sample has some 900,000 clones; about a sixth are singletons. A word on this clone: Antigen specificity is unknown.

V was pared by 2 bases and J by 4 bases, with 12 bases between. Germline CDR1 reads SGHVS; CDR2 reads FQNEAQ. This CDR3 comprises 14 residues. V and J are TRBV7-8 and TRBJ2-7; the D call may be TRBD1 or TRBD2 (6 bases each). The TCR comes from a woman aged 18-30 years in good health. Sequenced input: naive CD4+ T cells from blood. Here the CDR3 DNA reads TGTGCCAGCAGCTTATACGGGGGCCGGTACGAGCAGTACTTC. This gives the protein CASSLYGGRYEQYF.